Below, one TCR beta chain is given with its context. Antigen unknown. CDR3 size: 14 residues. In germline, CDR1 is SGDLS, CDR2 YYNGEE. The data were taken from a study of CXCR3-negative and CXCR3-positive naive CD8 T cells. Naive CD8+ T cells displayed a CD45RO-CCR7+CD27+CD95- phenotype. Through 5' RACE with UMI labels, the TRB cDNA libraries were prepared. TCRdb reanalyzed the 5' RACE reads, giving one entry per CDR3 protein sequence and no DNA. The sample table includes 90,000 to 95,000 distinct CDR3 sequences. Overall study results and limits: In CXCR3-positive naive cells, the TRB CDR3s were more hydrophobic than in CXCR3-negative naive cells. Fresh PBMCs served for most assays, and CXCR3 expression fell partially after cryopreservation.

V gene TRBV9 combines with J gene TRBJ2-7; TCRdb outputs TRBD1, but without DNA this stays unchecked. The TCR was taken from a human donor in good health. Some clones in this sample may be carry-over from other donors' samples. The sequenced sample was naive CXCR3- CD8+ T cells from blood. Subset in this sample: CD45RO-CCR7+CD27+CD95- naive CD8+ T cells lacking CXCR3 (TNR3-). CDR3 in amino acids: CASSVGTGAYEQYF.